Detailed here is one T cell receptor (beta chain). The data are from a study of cytomegalovirus exposure and HLA in healthy donors. Amplification used 60 Vbeta primers and 13 Jbeta primers. Using immunoSEQ multiplex PCR, the repertoire was profiled, and TCRdb retains in-frame clones only, with some absent. The table lists roughly 200,000 clones, under 85% of them singletons. CDR3 length: 14 residues. Looked up from germline, CDR1 is SGHVS and CDR2 is FQNEAQ. The TCR sequence derives from a middle-aged man in good health and CMV-seronegative. V gene TRBV7-8 combines with J gene TRBJ2-5; D is unclear. The DNA end lines up better with TRBJ2-7; the J call may be wrong. Specimen: PBMCs. The CDR3 sequence is CASSPAEWAYEQYF. For the CDR3, the DNA is TGTGCCAGCAGCCCTGCTGAATGGGCCTACGAGCAGTACTTC.